Listed below are T cell receptor beta chains from one sample, sequenced in a study of regulatory T cells in long-lasting Graves disease. Each CDR3 protein gets one entry after TCRdb re-called the multiplex PCR reads with MiXCR. Of 320,000 or so distinct CDR3 sequences in the sample, 15% to 20% were seen once. The sequences come from peripheral blood mononuclear cells (PBMCs), collected at new diagnosis, from a patient treated with antithyroid drugs. The receptors were gathered from a female donor with Graves disease. The CDR3 runs from the conserved cysteine through the conserved F or W. Each record gives: D gene, J gene, clone size, V gene, CDR3 DNA, CDR3 protein. The D gene is left open where the match is weak. Only part of the rows carry a size: once, few, many, or a class if the clone is expanded.

NA	TRBJ2-7	many	TRBV6-1	TGTGCCAGCACCCCCTCATCGGCCGGCAGACCCGCCTACGAGCAGTACTTC	CASTPSSAGRPAYEQYF
TRBD2	TRBJ2-1	many	TRBV20-1	TGCAGTGCTAGAGTGTGGACTAGCGGTTACAATGAGCAGTTCTTC	CSARVWTSGYNEQFF
TRBD1	TRBJ2-7	many	TRBV28	TGTGCCAGCAGTTCTCCTTACAGGGGATCCTACGAGCAGTACTTC	CASSSPYRGSYEQYF
TRBD2	TRBJ2-3	few	TRBV30	TGTGCCTGGAGTTCGGGAGGACTTGGCACAGATACGCAGTATTTT	CAWSSGGLGTDTQYF
NA	TRBJ2-2	few	TRBV11-2	TGTGCCAGCAGCTTGTCAGGGGCGTCCGGACCCGGGGAGCTGTTTTTT	CASSLSGASGPGELFF
TRBD2	TRBJ2-7	NA	TRBV6-1	TGTGCCAGTCGTAGGGGTAGCGGGAGATCCCACGAGCAGTACTTC	CASRRGSGRSHEQYF
NA	TRBJ1-6	many	TRBV27	TGTGCCAGCAGTCCACTCCCGCCAGGAGATTGGCGGTCACCCCTCCACTTT	CASSPLPPGDWRSPLHF
NA	TRBJ2-5	few	TRBV20-1	TGCAGTGCAAGCCTACTCAGAGAGACCCAGTACTTC	CSASLLRETQYF
TRBD2	TRBJ2-1	NA	TRBV2	TGTGCCAGCAGTGGGGGACTAGCGGACTACAATGAGCAGTTCTTC	CASSGGLADYNEQFF
NA	TRBJ1-1	many	TRBV20-1	TGCAGTGCTAGAGCAGGGACATCCGGGTACACTGAAGCTTTCTTT	CSARAGTSGYTEAFF
TRBD1	TRBJ1-1	many	TRBV7-9	TGTGCCAGCAGCCGACCGACAGGGTCGATGAACACTGAAGCTTTCTTT	CASSRPTGSMNTEAFF
TRBD2	TRBJ2-7	many	TRBV11-2	TGTGCCAGCAGCTTAATAACCGGGACTAGCGGCTACGAGCAGTACTTC	CASSLITGTSGYEQYF
NA	TRBJ1-4	NA	TRBV7-9	TGTGCCAGCAGTCCCATTCCGGGGGGCGCAAATGAAAAACTGTTTTTT	CASSPIPGGANEKLFF
TRBD1	TRBJ1-1	many	TRBV30	TGTGCCTGGAGCCGCTGGGACAGGGGGCTGGGCACTGAAGCTTTCTTT	CAWSRWDRGLGTEAFF
TRBD2	TRBJ2-1	many	TRBV12-3/TRBV12-4	TGTGCCAGCAGTGATACCGGGACTAGCGGGAGGAATGAGCAGTTCTTC	CASSDTGTSGRNEQFF
NA	TRBJ2-5	many	TRBV24-1	TGTGCCACCAGTGATGGTCCACAGGGGCCGTTAGCGGGAGAGACCCAGTACTTC	CATSDGPQGPLAGETQYF
TRBD2	TRBJ2-2	NA	TRBV20-1	TGCAGTGCTAGAAGGGTGACTAGCGGGCATCCCGGGGAGCTGTTTTTT	CSARRVTSGHPGELFF
TRBD1	TRBJ1-4	NA	TRBV6-2/TRBV6-3	TGTGCCAGCATCGTCCGGGACAGGGTAAACCCAACTAATGAAAAACTGTTTTTT	CASIVRDRVNPTNEKLFF
TRBD2	TRBJ2-1	few	TRBV19	TGTGCCAGTAGTAAACCGGGACTAGCAGGCAATGAGCAGTTCTTC	CASSKPGLAGNEQFF
TRBD1	TRBJ1-1	NA	TRBV28	TGTGCCAGCAGCCAGGGGGCGAAAGCTTTCTTT	CASSQGAKAFF
NA	TRBJ2-3	many	TRBV11-3	TGTGCCAGCAGCTTAGGCAGGGGAGGTCTGGTGGATACGCAGTATTTT	CASSLGRGGLVDTQYF
TRBD2	TRBJ2-5	NA	TRBV5-1	TGCGCCAGCAGGACCATACTAGCGGGAGGGGCTGAGACCCAGTACTTC	CASRTILAGGAETQYF
NA	TRBJ2-5	NA	TRBV15	TGTGCCACCAGCAGCACCGGACAGCAAGAGACCCAGTACTTC	CATSSTGQQETQYF
TRBD2	TRBJ2-1	many	TRBV6-2/TRBV6-3	TGTGCCAGCAGTTACTTTAGCGGGTACAATGAGCAGTTCTTC	CASSYFSGYNEQFF
TRBD1	TRBJ2-7	few	TRBV20-1	TGCAGTGCTAGAGCGAATCGCCGAGCCGGTGGACAGGGTGACCACGAGCAGTACTTC	CSARANRRAGGQGDHEQYF
NA	TRBJ1-1	many	TRBV7-8	TGTGCCAGCAGCTTAGAATCCGGGAACACTGAAGCTTTCTTT	CASSLESGNTEAFF
NA	TRBJ1-2	many	TRBV11-2	TGTGCCAGCAGCTTAGCCGGCAGGGGTTTGGACTATGGCTACACCTTC	CASSLAGRGLDYGYTF
TRBD1	TRBJ2-1	NA	TRBV11-3	TGTGCCAGCAGCTTCCCGCCGGGACAGGTGTACAATGAGCAGTTCTTC	CASSFPPGQVYNEQFF
TRBD1	TRBJ2-1	many	TRBV20-1	TGCAGTGCTAGGGGGGACGGACAGGGGTTCAATGAGCAGTTCTTC	CSARGDGQGFNEQFF
NA	TRBJ2-3	NA	TRBV5-1	TGCGCCAGCAGCTTCCAGGGGCCTGGCACAGATACGCAGTATTTT	CASSFQGPGTDTQYF
NA	TRBJ1-4	many	TRBV24-1	TGTGCCACCAGTGACCCCGACCCTCGGTGGGGTGAAAAACTGTTTTTT	CATSDPDPRWGEKLFF
NA	TRBJ1-5	many	TRBV2	TGTGCCAGCAGTGAACCGGGCCAGCCCCAGCATTTT	CASSEPGQPQHF
NA	TRBJ2-5	NA	TRBV24-1	TGTGCCACCAGTGATTTATCCAATCCCGAAGAGACCCAGTACTTC	CATSDLSNPEETQYF
TRBD1	TRBJ2-1	many	TRBV30	TGTGCCTGGTCTTCCGGGACAGCTAGGGACAATGAGCAGTTCTTC	CAWSSGTARDNEQFF
NA	TRBJ1-4	many	TRBV12-3/TRBV12-4	TGTGCCAGCAGTTTAAGTAGGGCCGGGGAAAAACTGTTTTTT	CASSLSRAGEKLFF
NA	TRBJ2-6	many	TRBV19	TGTGCCAGTATCGGGAGAAGTCGATCTGGGGCCAACGTCCTGACTTTC	CASIGRSRSGANVLTF
NA	TRBJ2-3	many	TRBV30	TGTGCCTGGAATCCTGGGGATACGCAGTATTTT	CAWNPGDTQYF
NA	TRBJ2-3	many	TRBV5-1	TGCGCCAGCAGCTCGGACTACCCTCGCACAGATACGCAGTATTTT	CASSSDYPRTDTQYF
NA	TRBJ2-1	many	TRBV28	TGTGCCAGCAGTTTTGGCCGACGTCCCTACAATGAGCAGTTCTTC	CASSFGRRPYNEQFF
NA	TRBJ1-1	few	TRBV27	TGTGCCAGCAGTTCCCTCCCCGGGGCTGAAGCTTTCTTT	CASSSLPGAEAFF
NA	TRBJ1-3	many	TRBV25-1	TGTGCCAGCAGAGACTCAGGAGGAAACACCATATATTTT	CASRDSGGNTIYF
TRBD2	TRBJ2-1	few	TRBV11-1	TGTGCCAGCAGCTTGGGAAGCTGGGCGGGAGGGTACGGTGAGCAGTTCTTC	CASSLGSWAGGYGEQFF
NA	TRBJ2-5	many	TRBV27	TGTGCCAGCAGTTTAGGGTTTGGAGGGACCCAGTACTTC	CASSLGFGGTQYF
NA	TRBJ2-4	many	TRBV19	TGTGCCAGTAGTATGCCAGTAGTAGCCAAAAACATTCAGTACTTC	CASSMPVVAKNIQYF
NA	TRBJ1-6	NA	TRBV28	TGTGCCAGCAGTGCTCAGGGTCTTGGCGGTAATTCACCCCTCCACTTT	CASSAQGLGGNSPLHF
NA	TRBJ2-7	many	TRBV28	TGTGCCAGCAGTCCAACAGGGGGGGGGGTATACGAGCAGTACTTC	CASSPTGGGVYEQYF
TRBD1	TRBJ1-1	few	TRBV7-8	TGTGCCAGCAGCTTAGGGGGAGGGGGCAGCGCTGAAGCTTTCTTT	CASSLGGGGSAEAFF
NA	TRBJ1-5	many	TRBV24-1	TGTGCCACCAGTGCCCCCGGCAATCAGCCCCAGCATTTT	CATSAPGNQPQHF
NA	TRBJ1-5	many	TRBV11-2	TGTGCCAGCAGCTTAGGACCAGGGATTGGACAGCCCCAGCATTTT	CASSLGPGIGQPQHF
NA	TRBJ2-5	NA	TRBV9	TGTGCCAGCAGCCATGATGATTTCGGTCGACAAGAGACCCAGTACTTC	CASSHDDFGRQETQYF